This passage covers 2 T cell receptor beta chains from one sample sequenced in a study of control samples from healthy donors and cancer patients. The assay was immunoSEQ multiplex PCR, and TCRdb's table has in-frame clones only and misses some. Seen here are about 190,000 clones, around 93% observed once, and the top ten hold roughly 1.9%. The specimen sequenced was blood. The receptor set was obtained from a man aged 25-45 years in good health.

CDR3 region: CASSVTSEIGAEAFF. The CDR3 DNA reads as TGTGCCAGCAGCGTAACCTCAGAGATAGGAGCTGAAGCTTTCTTT. This rearrangement joins TRBV9 to TRBJ1-1; D gene uncertain. Trimming took 1 base from V and 6 from J, leaving 16 bases between them. CDR1 and CDR2 (germline): SGDLS, YYNGEE. CDR3 length: 15 amino acids.

The chain uses TRBV7-3 and TRBJ2-1, with D possibly matching TRBD2 (6 bases). Germline V gene sequence: CDR1 SGHTA, CDR2 FQGTGA. The ends were cut back, 5 bases at V and 7 bases at J, with 12 bases in the middle. The CDR3 is 13 amino acids. The CDR3 is CASSDVAGNEQFF. Here the CDR3 DNA reads TGTGCCAGCAGCGACGTGGCGGGAAATGAGCAGTTCTTC.